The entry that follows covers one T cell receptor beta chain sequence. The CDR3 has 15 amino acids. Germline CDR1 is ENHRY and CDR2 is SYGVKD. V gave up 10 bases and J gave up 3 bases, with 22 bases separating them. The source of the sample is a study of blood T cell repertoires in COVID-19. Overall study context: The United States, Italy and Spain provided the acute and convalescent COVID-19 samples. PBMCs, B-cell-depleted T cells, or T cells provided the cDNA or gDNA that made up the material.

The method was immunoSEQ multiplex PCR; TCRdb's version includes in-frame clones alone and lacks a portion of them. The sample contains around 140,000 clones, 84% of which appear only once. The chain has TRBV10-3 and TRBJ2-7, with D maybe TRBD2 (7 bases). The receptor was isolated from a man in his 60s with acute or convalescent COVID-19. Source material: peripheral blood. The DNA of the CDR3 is TGTGCCACCGGGCTAAGGGGGGAGGGGGACTACGAGCAGTACTTC. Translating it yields CATGLRGEGDYEQYF.